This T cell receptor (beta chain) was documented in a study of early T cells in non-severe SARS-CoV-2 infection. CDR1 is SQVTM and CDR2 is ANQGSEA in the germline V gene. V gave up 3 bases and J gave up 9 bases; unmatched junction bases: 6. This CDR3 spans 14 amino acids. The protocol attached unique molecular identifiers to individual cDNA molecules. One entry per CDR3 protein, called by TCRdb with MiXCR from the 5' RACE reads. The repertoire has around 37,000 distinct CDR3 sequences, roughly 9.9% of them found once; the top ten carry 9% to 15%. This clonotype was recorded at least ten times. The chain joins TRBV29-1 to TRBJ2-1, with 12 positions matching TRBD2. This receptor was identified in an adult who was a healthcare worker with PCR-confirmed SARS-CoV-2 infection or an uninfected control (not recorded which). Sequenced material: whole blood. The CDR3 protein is CSVELAGGPGEQFF. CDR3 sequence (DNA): TGCAGCGTTGAGCTAGCGGGGGGGCCGGGTGAGCAGTTCTTC.